These 10 T cell receptor beta chains share one sample of origin, sequenced in a study of CD8 T cells in ankylosing spondylitis. TCRdb processed the 5' RACE reads anew with MiXCR; each CDR3 protein has one entry. This table holds 300,000 to 350,000 distinct CDR3 sequences, around 21% found once. The sequenced sample consisted of blood, either unsorted or a sorted T cell fraction (not recorded which). Receptor source: a female donor with ankylosing spondylitis or in good health (not recorded which).

In this sample, this clonotype turned up once. V usage is TRBV3-1 and J usage is TRBJ2-1; possible D gene TRBD1, 5 bases. The CDR3 consists of 15 residues. V was cut by 4 bases and J by 6 bases, with 16 bases left in between. Per germline, CDR1 LGHDT and CDR2 YNNKEL (reference sequence). The CDR3 bases are TGTGCCAGCAGCCTAGGACCAGGGTTAGGCAATGAGCAGTTCTTC. This translates into CASSLGPGLGNEQFF.

V is TRBV30 and J is TRBJ2-3, with D perhaps TRBD2 (6 bases). This CDR3 region has 13 residues. Germline assignment: CDR1 GTSNPN and CDR2 SVGIG (reference sequence). With 5 bases removed from V and 1 base from J, the gap between germline ends came to 10 bases. CDR3 bases: TGTGCCTGGGGTGGGACTGGCACAGATACGCAGTATTTT. It translates to CAWGGTGTDTQYF. The full variable domain, with the rest looked up from reference TRBV30 and TRBJ2-3, is SQTIHQWPATLVQPVGSPLSLECTVEGTSNPNLYWYRQAAGRGLQLLFYSVGIGQISSEVPQNLSASRPQDRQFILSSKKLLLSDSGFYLCAWGGTGTDTQYFGPGTRLTVL.

The rearrangement links TRBV24-1 to TRBJ2-3, with D perhaps TRBD1 or TRBD2 (5 bases each). Germline values: CDR1 KGHDR, CDR2 SFDVKD. Deletions cut 2 bases from V and 9 bases from J, with 11 bases between. The CDR3 is 13 amino acids. The DNA of the CDR3 is TGTGCCACCAGTGATTGGGACGGATTGACGCAGTATTTT. As protein: CATSDWDGLTQYF.

This clonotype was recorded a few times. The chain joins TRBV11-2 to TRBJ2-7; D may be TRBD2 (6 bases). Trimming cost V 7 bases and J 2 bases, with 15 bases left between them. Germline V gene lookup returns CDR1 SGHAT and CDR2 FQNNGV. The CDR3 has 14 residues. The CDR3: CASTPRDFTYEQYF. CDR3 sequence (DNA): TGTGCCAGCACCCCCAGGGACTTTACCTACGAGCAGTACTTC.

This clonotype was seen repeatedly, ten times or more. This chain connects TRBV12-3 or TRBV12-4 to TRBJ2-3, with D tentatively TRBD1 (5 bases). The CDR3 covers 13 residues. Trimming took off 5 bases at V and 5 bases at J, with 11 bases between the two ends. CDR3 loop: CASSLAGLDTQYF. The CDR3 nucleotides are TGTGCCAGCAGTCTCGCAGGGTTAGATACGCAGTATTTT.

The chain is built from TRBV12-5 and TRBJ2-1; TRBD2 aligns across 7 bases. The CDR3 is made up of 16 amino acids. The ends lost 0 bases at V and 1 base at J; junction bases unmatched: 3. Germline values: CDR1 LGHNT, CDR2 FRNRAP. This CDR3 is CASGLVGGSSYNEQFF. Here the CDR3 DNA reads TGTGCTAGTGGTTTGGTAGGCGGGAGTTCCTACAATGAGCAGTTCTTC.

This clonotype appeared a few times. The J gene is TRBJ2-7, the V gene TRBV5-5, with D tentatively TRBD1 (6 bases). Germline CDR1 is SGHKS and CDR2 is YYEKEE (reference sequence). The CDR3 loop spans 13 amino acids. Trimming cost V 5 bases and J 7 bases, with 16 bases left between them. CDR3 region: CASSVTGWNEQYF. The CDR3 DNA reads TGTGCCAGCAGTGTGACAGGTTGGAATGAGCAGTACTTC.

This clonotype occurred a few times. This chain joins TRBV20-1 and TRBJ2-7, with 15 bases lining up with TRBD2. The CDR3 spans 18 residues. Germline CDR1 and CDR2: DFQATT and SNEGSKA (reference sequence). V lost 3 bases and J lost 0; bases outside the gene matches: 9. The CDR3 spells CSASRMGLAGGSSYEQYF. The CDR3 nucleotides read TGCAGTGCTAGTAGGATGGGACTAGCGGGAGGTAGCTCCTACGAGCAGTACTTC.

This clonotype came up a few times. The chain combines TRBV29-1 with TRBJ1-1, with TRBD1 as a possible D gene (6 bases). Germline V gene sequence: CDR1 SQVTM, CDR2 ANQGSEA. Trimming removed 4 bases from V and 1 base from J, with 10 bases in between. This CDR3 region has 13 residues. The CDR3 DNA reads TGCAGCGTTGGGACAGCCCCGAACACTGAAGCTTTCTTT. It specifies CSVGTAPNTEAFF.

At least ten counts were recorded for this clonotype. The chain links TRBV7-2 to TRBJ2-7; D gene uncertain. CDR3 length: 16 residues. CDR1 SGHTA and CDR2 FQGNSA come from the germline V gene. The V and J ends lost 1 base and 0 bases respectively, with 13 bases between them. CDR3 loop: CASSLGGTVSSYEQYF. The CDR3 coding sequence is TGTGCCAGCAGCTTAGGGGGAACGGTGAGCTCCTACGAGCAGTACTTC.